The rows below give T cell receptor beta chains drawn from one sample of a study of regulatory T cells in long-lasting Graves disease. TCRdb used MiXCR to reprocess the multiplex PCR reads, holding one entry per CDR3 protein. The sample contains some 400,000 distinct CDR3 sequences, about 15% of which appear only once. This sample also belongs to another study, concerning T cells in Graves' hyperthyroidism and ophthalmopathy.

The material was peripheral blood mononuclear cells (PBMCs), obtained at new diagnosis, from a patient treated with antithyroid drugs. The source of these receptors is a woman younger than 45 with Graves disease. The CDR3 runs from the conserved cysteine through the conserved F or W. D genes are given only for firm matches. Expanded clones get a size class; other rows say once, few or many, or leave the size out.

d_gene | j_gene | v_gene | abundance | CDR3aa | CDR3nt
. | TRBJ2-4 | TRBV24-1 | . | CATSDSSTVLKNIQYF | TGTGCCACCAGTGATTCTTCGACAGTCCTAAAAAACATTCAGTACTTC
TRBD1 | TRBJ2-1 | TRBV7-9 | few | CASSRLDRGEDEQFF | TGTGCCAGCAGCCGTCTGGACAGGGGAGAGGATGAGCAGTTCTTC
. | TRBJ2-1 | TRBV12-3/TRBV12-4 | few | CASSPRGEQFF | TGTGCCAGCAGTCCGCGAGGTGAGCAGTTCTTC
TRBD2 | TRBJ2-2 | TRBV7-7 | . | CASSLGREWDTGELFF | TGTGCCAGCAGCTTAGGGCGGGAGTGGGACACCGGGGAGCTGTTTTTT
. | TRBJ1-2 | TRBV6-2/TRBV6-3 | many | CASRGLTASYGYTF | TGTGCCAGCAGGGGATTGACAGCGAGCTATGGCTACACCTTC
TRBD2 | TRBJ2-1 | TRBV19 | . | CASRRLAGDYNEQFF | TGTGCCAGTAGACGACTAGCGGGAGACTACAATGAGCAGTTCTTC
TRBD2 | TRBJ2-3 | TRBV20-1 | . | CSAGPLAGEVPDTQYF | TGCAGTGCTGGCCCCCTAGCGGGAGAGGTTCCAGATACGCAGTATTTT
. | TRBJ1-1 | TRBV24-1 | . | CATSEPQGTEAFF | TGTGCCACCAGTGAGCCCCAGGGCACTGAAGCTTTCTTT
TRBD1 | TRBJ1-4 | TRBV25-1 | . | CASSGGQGGITNEKLFF | TGTGCCAGCAGTGGGGGACAGGGAGGGATAACTAATGAAAAACTGTTTTTT
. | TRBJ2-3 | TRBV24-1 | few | CATSDSFTDTQYF | TGTGCCACCAGTGATTCTTTCACAGATACGCAGTATTTT
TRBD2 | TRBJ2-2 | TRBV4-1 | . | CASSQVGTSGANTGELFF | TGCGCCAGCAGCCAAGTGGGGACTAGCGGCGCGAACACCGGGGAGCTGTTTTTT
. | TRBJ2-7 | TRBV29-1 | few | CSVGDSQYEQYF | TGCAGCGTTGGAGACTCCCAGTACGAGCAGTACTTC
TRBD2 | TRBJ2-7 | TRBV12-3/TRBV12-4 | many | CASSLRVWGTSKYEQYF | TGTGCCAGCAGTTTAAGGGTTTGGGGGACTAGCAAATACGAGCAGTACTTC
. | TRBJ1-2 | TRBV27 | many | CASSFNPAWYGYTF | TGTGCCAGCAGTTTCAACCCTGCTTGGTATGGCTACACCTTC
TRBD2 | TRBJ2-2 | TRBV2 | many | CAGRLARTAGELFF | TGTGCGGGCCGACTAGCGCGAACCGCCGGGGAGCTGTTTTTT
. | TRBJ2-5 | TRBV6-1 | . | CASGEEPETQYF | TGTGCCAGCGGGGAGGAGCCGGAGACCCAGTACTTC
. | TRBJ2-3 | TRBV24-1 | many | CATSDVNTDTQYF | TGTGCCACCAGTGATGTAAACACAGATACGCAGTATTTT
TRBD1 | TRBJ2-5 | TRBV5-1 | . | CASSNYPGRDRGQTQYF | TGCGCCAGCAGCAACTACCCGGGCCGGGACAGGGGGCAGACCCAGTACTTC
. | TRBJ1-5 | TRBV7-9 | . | CASSVGSTGNQPQHF | TGTGCCAGCAGCGTAGGATCAACAGGTAATCAGCCCCAGCATTTT
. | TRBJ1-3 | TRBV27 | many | CASSFAPGLGGNTIYF | TGTGCCAGCAGTTTTGCCCCAGGGCTTGGGGGAAACACCATATATTTT
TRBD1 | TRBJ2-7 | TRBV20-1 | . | CSAIPQGDHEQYF | TGCAGTGCTATACCTCAGGGGGACCACGAGCAGTACTTC
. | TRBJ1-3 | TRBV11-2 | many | CASTLDGNTIYF | TGTGCCAGCACCCTTGATGGAAACACCATATATTTT
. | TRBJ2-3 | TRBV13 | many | CASSSGRSTDTQYF | TGTGCCAGCAGCTCCGGCCGAAGCACAGATACGCAGTATTTT
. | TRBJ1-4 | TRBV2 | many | CASSSPGTRDEKLFF | TGTGCCAGCAGTTCTCCCGGGACGAGAGATGAAAAACTGTTTTTT
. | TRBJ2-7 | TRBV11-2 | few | CASSPSGGNYEQYF | TGTGCCAGCAGCCCCTCCGGAGGGAACTACGAGCAGTACTTC
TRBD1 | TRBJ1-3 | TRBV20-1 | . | CSAGGQGGNTIYF | TGCAGTGCGGGGGGACAGGGCGGAAACACCATATATTTT
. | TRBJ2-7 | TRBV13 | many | CASSLGVGQTYEQYF | TGTGCCAGCAGCTTAGGCGTCGGACAGACCTACGAGCAGTACTTC
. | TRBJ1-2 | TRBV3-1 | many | CASSQGQTFYGYTF | TGTGCCAGCAGCCAAGGACAGACCTTCTATGGCTACACCTTC
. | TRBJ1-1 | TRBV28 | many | CASSDRGEIEAFF | TGTGCCAGCAGTGACCGGGGGGAGATTGAAGCTTTCTTT
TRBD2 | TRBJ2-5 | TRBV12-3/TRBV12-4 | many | CASSFQLASGETQYF | TGTGCCAGCAGTTTTCAACTAGCGTCGGGGGAGACCCAGTACTTC
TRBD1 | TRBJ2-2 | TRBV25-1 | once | CASTGAQGWAGELFF | TGTGCCAGCACCGGGGCACAGGGGTGGGCCGGGGAGCTGTTTTTT
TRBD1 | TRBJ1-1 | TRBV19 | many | CASWAWTGGMNTEAFF | TGTGCCAGTTGGGCATGGACAGGGGGAATGAACACTGAAGCTTTCTTT
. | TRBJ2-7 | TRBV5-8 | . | CASSSGSEQYF | TGTGCCAGCAGCTCAGGGTCCGAGCAGTACTTC
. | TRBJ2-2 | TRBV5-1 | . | CASSLDRAVNTGGLFF | TGCGCCAGCAGCTTGGACCGGGCCGTGAACACCGGGGGGCTGTTTTTT
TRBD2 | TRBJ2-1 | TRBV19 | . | CASSIIGPGLASSYNEQFF | TGTGCCAGTAGTATTATAGGGCCTGGACTAGCGAGCTCCTACAATGAGCAGTTCTTC
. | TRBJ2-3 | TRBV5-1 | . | CASSLWRPSTDTQYF | TGCGCCAGCAGCTTGTGGCGCCCCAGCACAGATACGCAGTATTTT
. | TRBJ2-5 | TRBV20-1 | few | CSATGTNQETQYF | TGCAGTGCAACCGGGACAAACCAAGAGACCCAGTACTTC
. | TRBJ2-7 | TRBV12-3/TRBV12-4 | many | CASMPGGGLLEQYF | TGTGCCAGCATGCCCGGGGGCGGACTCCTCGAGCAGTACTTC
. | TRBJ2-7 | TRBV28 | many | CASSLSNYEQYF | TGTGCCAGCAGTTTATCGAACTACGAGCAGTACTTC
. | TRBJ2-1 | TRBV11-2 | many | CASSPPLDNEQFF | TGTGCCAGCAGCCCGCCTTTGGACAATGAGCAGTTCTTC
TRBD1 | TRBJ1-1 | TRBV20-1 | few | CSARGAGGKNTEAFF | TGCAGTGCTAGAGGGGCAGGGGGTAAGAACACTGAAGCTTTCTTT
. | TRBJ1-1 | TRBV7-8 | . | CASSPTGNAEAFF | TGTGCCAGCAGCCCAACAGGGAACGCTGAAGCTTTCTTT
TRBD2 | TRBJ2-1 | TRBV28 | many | CASSPHPSGAYNEQFF | TGTGCCAGCAGTCCCCACCCTAGCGGAGCTTACAATGAGCAGTTCTTC
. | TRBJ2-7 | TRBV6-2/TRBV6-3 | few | CATVGGSLYEQYF | TGTGCCACCGTGGGTGGGAGTCTTTACGAGCAGTACTTC
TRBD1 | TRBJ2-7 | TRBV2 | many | CASSAADRAYEQYF | TGTGCCAGCAGTGCAGCGGACAGGGCCTACGAGCAGTACTTC
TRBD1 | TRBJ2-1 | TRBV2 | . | CASSVSGGGHNEQFF | TGTGCCAGCAGTGTTTCAGGGGGCGGGCACAATGAGCAGTTCTTC
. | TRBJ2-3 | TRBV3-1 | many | CASSPFLRGTDTQYF | TGTGCCAGCAGCCCCTTTTTGCGGGGCACAGATACGCAGTATTTT